This TCR beta chain originates from a study of cytomegalovirus exposure and HLA in healthy donors. Overall study: A preliminary data release comprised roughly 85 million unique TCRs obtained from HLA-typed donors.

These donors, healthy bone marrow donors, were studied. The ends were cut back, 7 bases at V and 7 bases at J, with 14 bases in the middle. Germline CDR1 and CDR2: SNHLY and FYNNEI. The CDR3 spans 12 residues. Primers for the PCR totalled 60 Vbeta and 13 Jbeta. Using immunoSEQ multiplex PCR, the repertoire was profiled, and TCRdb retains in-frame clones only, with some absent. The top ten hold 8.2% of the sample, which has about 120,000 clones, about 78% seen once. A word on this clone: The antigen is unknown.

Study results and caveats: A later analysis found common viral pathogens apparently linked to several of the most significant clusters. Association of a missense DCLRE1C variant with TCR beta V- and J-gene trimming was reported in a later analysis.

The receptor was derived from a woman between 35 and 50 years old in good health and CMV-seropositive. Sequencing was done on a sample of PBMCs. V is TRBV2 and J is TRBJ2-7, with D possibly matching TRBD2 (5 bases). CDR3 protein: CASTIARGEQYF. CDR3 nucleotides: TGTGCCAGCACCATTGCTCGGGGAGAGCAGTACTTC.